Below, 31 T cell receptor beta chains from the same sample are listed, as sequenced in a study of blood T cell repertoires in COVID-19. Sequencing used immunoSEQ multiplex PCR; TCRdb keeps in-frame clones, though not all of them. The sample shows 97,000 or so clones, approximately 90% of them seen only once. The sample comprised peripheral blood. These receptors all stem from a woman aged 45-65 years with COVID-19, enrolled during active disease.

The chain employs TRBV29-1 and TRBJ2-6, with TRBD1 as a possible D gene (6 bases). Germline CDR1 is SQVTM and CDR2 is ANQGSEA. CDR3 length: 15 residues. With 1 base removed from V and 5 bases from J, the gap between germline ends came to 12 bases. The CDR3, as DNA: TGCAGCGTTGAAGGGGGGCGGGCTAGGGCCAACGTCCTGACTTTC. Encoded protein: CSVEGGRARANVLTF.

The chain carries TRBV29-1 and TRBJ2-7; tentatively, D is TRBD2 (5 bases). The CDR3 covers 13 residues. Trimming took off 1 base at V and 2 bases at J, with 9 bases between the two ends. Per germline, CDR1 SQVTM and CDR2 ANQGSEA. CDR3 in DNA: TGCAGCGTTGAAGCCGCGGGTGCCTACGAGCAGTACTTC. It specifies CSVEAAGAYEQYF.

This clone has just one count. This rearrangement joins TRBV4-3 to TRBJ1-3; D remains unclear. The V gene's germline CDR1 is LGHNA and CDR2 YSLEER. Trimming shortened V by 0 bases and J by 0 bases, and 6 bases separated the two germline ends. CDR3 length: 15 residues. For the CDR3, the DNA is TGCGCCAGCAGCCAAGATGGCAGCTCTGGAAACACCATATATTTT. This translates into CASSQDGSSGNTIYF.

This clone was seen a single time. This chain joins TRBV7-2 and TRBJ1-6; 8 nucleotides agree with TRBD1. The CDR3 is 15 amino acids. Germline CDR1 SGHTA, CDR2 FQGNSA. The V segment lost 5 bases and the J segment 10 bases; nucleotides outside the gene matches: 10. CDR3 DNA sequence: TGTGCCAGCAGCCTTTATGCAGGGGGCGAATCACCCCTCCACTTT. Encoded protein: CASSLYAGGESPLHF.

The chain couples TRBV3-1 (or the pseudogene TRBV3-2) to TRBJ1-2, with a possible D match to TRBD1 (6 bases). Between the trimmed V and J ends, which lost 0 bases and 9 bases, there was a span of 14 bases. Germline CDR1 is LGHDT and CDR2 is YNNKEL (reference sequence). CDR3 size: 14 residues. The CDR3 loop reads CASSQDRQAPRYTF. As DNA, the CDR3 is TGTGCCAGCAGCCAAGATCGACAGGCCCCTCGCTACACCTTC.

The chain has TRBV5-6 and TRBJ2-1, with a tentative D call TRBD2 (6 bases). Germline V CDR1 and CDR2: SGHDT, YYEEEE. V lost 1 base and J 10 bases, leaving 9 bases between the germline ends. The CDR3 length is 12 residues. CDR3 nucleotides: TGTGCCAGCAGCTTGACGGGGGACGAGCAGTTCTTC. This translates into CASSLTGDEQFF. Supplemented by reference TRBV5-6 and TRBJ2-1, the full variable domain reads DAGVTQSPTHLIKTRGQQVTLRCSPKSGHDTVSWYQQALGQGPQFIFQYYEEEERQRGNFPDRFSGHQFPNYSSELNVNALLLGDSALYLCASSLTGDEQFFGPGTRLTVL.

The DNA of the CDR3 is TGTGCCAGCAGTTCCTGGACTAGCGGGGGGGCTTTAGATACGCAGTATTTT. Translating it yields CASSSWTSGGALDTQYF. The chain links TRBV27 to TRBJ2-3, with 15 positions matching TRBD2. Losses at the gene ends were 4 bases for V and 5 bases for J; bases not matched to a gene: 7. Germline V gene data show CDR1 as MNHEY and CDR2 as SMNVEV (reference sequence). The CDR3 loop spans 17 amino acids.

This chain connects TRBV6-2 or TRBV6-3 to TRBJ2-1; D may be TRBD1 (5 bases). This CDR3 is 11 amino acids long. The V gene lost 5 bases and the J gene lost 10 bases, with 9 bases spanning the gap. CDR1 MNHEY and CDR2 SVGEGT come from the germline V gene. This CDR3 is CASSAGQEQFF. In DNA, the CDR3 is TGTGCCAGCAGTGCTGGACAAGAGCAGTTCTTC.

The rearrangement uses TRBV27 and TRBJ2-1, with 9 nucleotides matching TRBD2. V gave up 6 bases and J gave up 6 bases; unmatched junction bases: 12. The CDR3 runs to 16 residues. Looked up from germline, CDR1 is MNHEY and CDR2 is SMNVEV (reference sequence). This CDR3 is CASSPLAGGPANEQFF. The DNA of the CDR3 is TGTGCCAGCAGCCCTCTGGCGGGGGGGCCCGCCAATGAGCAGTTCTTC.

V is TRBV11-2 and J is TRBJ2-7; a possible D gene is TRBD2 (5 bases). The CDR3 contains 14 residues. V lost 4 bases and J lost 5, with 15 bases in between. Looked up from germline, CDR1 is SGHAT and CDR2 is FQNNGV. CDR3 amino acids: CASSSGGGSHEQYF. The CDR3 DNA follows: TGTGCCAGCAGCTCAGGAGGAGGCAGCCACGAGCAGTACTTC.

The chain uses TRBV19 and TRBJ2-2; 11 positions match TRBD2. Germline-derived CDR1 and CDR2 are LNHDA and SQIVND (reference sequence). The CDR3 has 18 residues. The junction had 8 bases not matched to a gene; V was cut back by 5 bases and J by 0 bases. CDR3 protein: CASSSRLAGRSNTGELFF. The CDR3 bases are TGTGCCAGTAGTTCACGACTAGCGGGGCGATCGAACACCGGGGAGCTGTTTTTT.

The V call is TRBV20-1, the J call TRBJ1-1, with 12 bases aligning to TRBD1. Germline-derived CDR1 and CDR2 are DFQATT and SNEGSKA (reference sequence). The CDR3 extends over 11 amino acids. Unmatched junction bases numbered 2, after V lost 5 bases and J lost 10 bases. CDR3 DNA sequence: TGCAGTGCTGGGACAGGGGGCTTAGCTTTCTTT. As protein: CSAGTGGLAFF.

The chain has TRBV7-6 and TRBJ1-1, with TRBD1 as a possible D gene (6 bases). Trimming shortened V by 5 bases and J by 6 bases, and 13 bases separated the two germline ends. CDR1 and CDR2 (germline): SGHVS, FNYEAQ. This CDR3 region has 13 residues. CDR3 amino acids: CASSESGVPEAFF. CDR3 coding DNA: TGTGCCAGCAGCGAATCAGGGGTTCCTGAAGCTTTCTTT.

V gene TRBV5-1 combines with J gene TRBJ1-4; 8 positions agree with TRBD1. This CDR3 contains 18 residues. The ends lost 1 base at V and 0 bases at J; junction bases unmatched: 8. From germline, CDR1 is SGHRS and CDR2 YFSETQ. The chain's CDR3 is CASSLFPQGASTNEKLFF. CDR3 nucleotides: TGCGCCAGCAGCTTGTTCCCCCAGGGGGCGTCAACTAATGAAAAACTGTTTTTT.

The rearrangement uses TRBV10-3 and TRBJ2-3; 16 nucleotides line up with TRBD2. This CDR3 spans 17 amino acids. V was clipped by 8 bases and J by 6 bases; unmatched bases: 11. Germline lookup yields CDR1 ENHRY and CDR2 SYGVKD. The CDR3 DNA sequence: TGTGCCATCGCCGAAGGGACTAGCGGGGGGGCCCAGGATACGCAGTATTTT. Its translation is CAIAEGTSGGAQDTQYF.

The rearrangement links TRBV5-4 to TRBJ1-2; D not resolved. CDR1 SGHNT and CDR2 YYREEE come from the germline V gene (reference sequence). The V end was cut by 5 bases, the J end by 4 bases, with 18 bases between. The CDR3 totals 15 residues. CDR3 loop: CASRNDPGGGYGYTF. CDR3 sequence (DNA): TGTGCCAGCAGGAATGATCCGGGTGGCGGCTATGGCTACACCTTC.

J is TRBJ1-5 and V is TRBV12-3 or TRBV12-4; TRBD1 aligns across 7 bases. The CDR3 is made up of 13 amino acids. The J segment lost 7 bases and the V segment lost 5 bases, leaving 5 bases of the junction unmatched. DNA of the CDR3: TGTGCCAGCAGTGCCCGGGACAGCCAGCCCCAGCATTTT. It codes for CASSARDSQPQHF.

CDR3 in amino acids: CASSPGQGGHGYTF. The CDR3, as DNA: TGTGCCAGTAGCCCGGGACAGGGCGGCCATGGCTACACCTTC. The chain recombines TRBV19 with TRBJ1-2; the match to TRBD1 covers 9 bases. The CDR3 length is 14 residues. Trimming cost V 6 bases and J 6 bases; bases outside gene matches: 8. The germline V gene encodes CDR1 LNHDA and CDR2 SQIVND (reference sequence).

The chain couples TRBV13 to TRBJ2-7, with D possibly matching TRBD2 (5 bases). V was shortened by 5 bases and J by 0 bases, with 8 bases between the two germline ends. This CDR3 is 13 amino acids long. The germline V gene encodes CDR1 PRHDT and CDR2 FYEKMQ (reference sequence). The DNA of the CDR3 is TGTGCCAGCAGCCCGGGGAACTCCTACGAGCAGTACTTC. Amino acids: CASSPGNSYEQYF.

This chain links TRBV6-2 or TRBV6-3 with TRBJ2-3; 9 bases are shared with TRBD1. Germline assignment: CDR1 MNHEY and CDR2 SVGEGT. The V and J ends lost 2 bases and 3 bases, in that order; junction bases with no gene match: 0. The length of the CDR3 is 14 residues. The CDR3 loop reads CASSYGQGTDTQYF. The DNA of the CDR3 is TGTGCCAGCAGTTACGGACAGGGGACAGATACGCAGTATTTT.

The chain couples TRBV11-3 to TRBJ2-1, with 11 nucleotides matching TRBD2. From germline, CDR1 is SGHNT and CDR2 YENEEA. With 5 bases clipped from V and 5 bases from J, the junction kept 8 bases outside the gene matches. This CDR3 spans 16 amino acids. CDR3 protein: CASSASSGGNHNEQFF. CDR3 bases: TGTGCCAGCAGCGCATCTAGCGGGGGGAACCACAATGAGCAGTTCTTC.

The rearrangement joins TRBV2 to TRBJ2-7, with D maybe TRBD1 (5 bases). This CDR3 contains 16 residues. Germline CDR1 SNHLY, CDR2 FYNNEI. Deletions cut 4 bases from V and 2 bases from J, with 18 bases between. The CDR3 nucleotides are TGTGCCAGCAGTGCCCGGGTGGCCGCAGGGCCCTACGAGCAGTACTTC. Translating it yields CASSARVAAGPYEQYF.

CDR3 region: CASSLGLLASTDTQYF. CDR3 sequence (DNA): TGTGCCAGCAGCTTAGGTCTCTTGGCTAGCACAGATACGCAGTATTTT. The V call is TRBV7-6, the J call TRBJ2-3, with unresolved D. Germline V gene lookup returns CDR1 SGHVS and CDR2 FNYEAQ. With 1 base removed from V and 0 bases from J, the gap between germline ends came to 11 bases. The CDR3 is 16 amino acids.

The table lists this clone with a few counts. The chain joins TRBV6-1 to TRBJ2-7; 7 bases align to TRBD1. CDR3 length equals 16 residues. The germline gives CDR1 MNHNS, CDR2 SASEGT. V shed 4 bases, J shed 0 bases, and the junction held 9 bases outside the gene matches. CDR3 bases: TGTGCCAGCAGTGCGGGGACAGAACAAAACTCCTACGAGCAGTACTTC. Its protein product is CASSAGTEQNSYEQYF.

V usage is TRBV7-2 and J usage is TRBJ2-7; TRBD2 aligns across 8 bases. V was pared by 5 bases and J by 10 bases, with 16 bases of the junction left unmatched. CDR1 SGHTA and CDR2 FQGNSA come from the germline V gene. The CDR3 is 15 amino acids. CDR3 residues: CASSTNPGVAGPQYF. The CDR3 nucleotides are TGTGCCAGCAGCACCAACCCCGGGGTAGCGGGGCCCCAGTACTTC.

The V gene is TRBV9, the J gene TRBJ2-3; 10 bases map to TRBD1. The trim removed 4 bases at V and 2 bases at J, leaving 7 bases unmatched. The CDR3 length is 16 residues. Germline V CDR1 and CDR2: SGDLS, YYNGEE. CDR3 region: CASSPGQGEATDTQYF. The CDR3 nucleotides are TGTGCCAGCAGCCCTGGACAGGGGGAGGCCACAGATACGCAGTATTTT.

The chain is built from TRBV18 and TRBJ2-7; TRBD2 might be the D (5 bases). The CDR3 spans 13 residues. The V end was cut by 1 base, the J end by 7 bases, with 11 bases between. Germline values: CDR1 KGHSH, CDR2 LQKENI. The CDR3, as DNA: TGTGCCAGCTCACCACAGGACTCGAGGGAGCAGTACTTC. As protein: CASSPQDSREQYF.

The genes are TRBV5-6 and TRBJ2-3; 8 nucleotides line up with TRBD1. CDR1 and CDR2 from the germline V gene are SGHDT and YYEEEE. The CDR3 sequence is 16 residues long. The V and J ends lost 1 base and 1 base, in that order; junction bases with no gene match: 5. As DNA, the CDR3 is TGTGCCAGCAGCTTGACCAGGGGGCTGGGCACAGATACGCAGTATTTT. Encoded protein: CASSLTRGLGTDTQYF.

The chain joins TRBV10-3 to TRBJ1-1; D uncertain. Per germline, CDR1 ENHRY and CDR2 SYGVKD. This CDR3 is built from 14 residues. V was cut by 0 bases and J by 3 bases, with 8 bases left in between. DNA of the CDR3: TGTGCCATCAGTGAGTCTCCAGTCGACACTGAAGCTTTCTTT. As protein: CAISESPVDTEAFF.

This chain uses TRBV5-1 with TRBJ2-1, with 9 bases that match TRBD1. Looked up from germline, CDR1 is SGHRS and CDR2 is YFSETQ. The CDR3 runs 15 residues. Losses at the gene ends were 2 bases for V and 6 bases for J; bases not matched to a gene: 6. The CDR3 protein is CASSLATTGGNEQFF. In DNA, the CDR3 is TGCGCCAGCAGCTTAGCCACGACAGGGGGCAATGAGCAGTTCTTC.

V usage is TRBV6-5 and J usage is TRBJ2-7; possibly TRBD2 for D (6 bases). The CDR3 runs to 14 residues. V was pared by 6 bases and J by 2 bases, with 14 bases between. In germline, CDR1 is MNHEY, CDR2 SVGAGI. The CDR3 loop is CASRVLAGAYEQYF. The CDR3 coding sequence is TGTGCCAGCAGAGTACTAGCTGGGGCCTACGAGCAGTACTTC.